This entry lists 27 T cell receptor beta chains sequenced from one sample in a study of T cell responses to AZD1222 COVID-19 vaccine. Sequencing was performed with immunoSEQ multiplex PCR; in TCRdb, only in-frame clones are kept and a portion is missing. Among 100,000 to 150,000 clones listed, roughly 90% were seen once. Sequenced here: peripheral blood, sampled on day 0 of MenACWY control vaccination. The origin of the receptors is an adult in good health.

The gene calls are TRBV11-2 and TRBJ2-7, with D uncertain. Germline CDR1 reads SGHAT; CDR2 reads FQNNGV. The V and J ends lost 3 bases and 2 bases respectively, with 8 bases between them. The CDR3 is 13 residues long. CDR3 nucleotides: TGTGCCAGCAGCTTTGGCTTCACCTACGAGCAGTACTTC. Protein product: CASSFGFTYEQYF.

The chain has TRBV18 and TRBJ1-2; D is possibly TRBD1 (6 bases). Trimming pared 5 bases from V and 2 bases from J, leaving 9 bases between. The length of the CDR3 is 13 residues. Looked up from germline, CDR1 is KGHSH and CDR2 is LQKENI. CDR3 nucleotide sequence: TGTGCCAGCTCAACCGACAGGAACTATGGCTACACCTTC. This gives the protein CASSTDRNYGYTF.

The V and J genes are TRBV5-4 and TRBJ2-1; a weak D match, TRBD2 (6 bases). The CDR3 spans 16 residues. CDR1 is SGHNT, CDR2 YYREEE, per germline (reference sequence). With 1 base removed from V and 7 bases from J, the gap between germline ends came to 18 bases. CDR3 DNA sequence: TGTGCCAGCAGCTTGAAGGGGACTTACCCTACAAATGAGCAGTTCTTC. This gives the protein CASSLKGTYPTNEQFF. The full variable domain, completed using reference TRBV5-4 and TRBJ2-1, is ETGVTQSPTHLIKTRGQQVTLRCSSQSGHNTVSWYQQALGQGPQFIFQYYREEENGRGNFPPRFSGLQFPNYSSELNVNALELDDSALYLCASSLKGTYPTNEQFFGPGTRLTVL.

This clone appeared once. The chain uses TRBV7-2 and TRBJ1-2, with 7 bases matching TRBD1. This CDR3 spans 14 amino acids. Trimming at V came to 4 bases and at J to 5 bases, leaving 7 bases not matched to a gene. Germline-derived CDR1 and CDR2 are SGHTA and FQGNSA. The CDR3 DNA is TGTGCCAGCAGCTGGACAGGAGGTCAATATGGCTACACCTTC. Its translation is CASSWTGGQYGYTF.

This clone is classed as medium-sized. Other DNA sequences of this sample code for an identical CDR3. J is TRBJ2-5 and V is TRBV7-9, with D possibly TRBD2 on 6 matching bases. CDR1 and CDR2 (germline): SEHNR, FQNEAQ (reference sequence). CDR3 length: 12 residues. Trimming shortened V by 5 bases and J by 5 bases, and 9 bases separated the two germline ends. CDR3 in amino acids: CASSQEGETQYF. Here the CDR3 DNA reads TGTGCCAGCAGCCAGGAGGGGGAGACCCAGTACTTC.

This clone was detected once. This sequence joins TRBV3-1 (or the pseudogene TRBV3-2) and TRBJ2-1, with TRBD2 identical over 11 bases. With 4 bases clipped from V and 7 bases from J, the junction kept 6 bases outside the gene matches. This CDR3 region has 15 residues. In germline, CDR1 is LGHDT, CDR2 YNNKEL (reference sequence). Written as DNA, the CDR3 is TGTGCCAGCAGCCGCCTAGCGGGAGGAGAAAATGAGCAGTTCTTC. Translation: CASSRLAGGENEQFF.

Here the CDR3 reads CASSFTSGTGELFF. For the CDR3, the DNA is TGCGCCAGCAGCTTCACTAGCGGCACCGGGGAGCTGTTTTTT. This rearrangement joins TRBV5-1 to TRBJ2-2; TRBD2 matches at 8 bases. The CDR3 is 14 residues long. After removal of 2 bases from V and 4 bases from J, the junction contained 1 base not matched to a gene. Germline CDR1 SGHRS, CDR2 YFSETQ.

The chain couples TRBV6-5 to TRBJ2-7; 7 positions match TRBD2. The germline V gene has CDR1 MNHEY and CDR2 SVGAGI. This CDR3 is 16 amino acids long. Trimming cost V 4 bases and J 3 bases; bases outside gene matches: 12. The CDR3 loop reads CASSSTRGGSYYEQYF. The CDR3 nucleotides are TGTGCCAGCAGTTCCACCCGGGGCGGGAGTTACTACGAGCAGTACTTC.

The chain has TRBV9 and TRBJ2-2; TRBD2 is a possible D gene (6 bases). This CDR3 is built from 15 residues. Germline-derived CDR1 and CDR2 are SGDLS and YYNGEE. V dropped 4 bases and J dropped 6 bases, with 16 bases sitting between them. CDR3 amino acids: CASSLPAVAAGELFF. The CDR3 region has the DNA TGTGCCAGCAGCCTCCCCGCAGTAGCGGCCGGGGAGCTGTTTTTT.

This chain joins TRBV6-2 or TRBV6-3 and TRBJ2-1; D ambiguous. This CDR3 comprises 15 residues. From germline, CDR1 is MNHEY and CDR2 SVGEGT. V gave up 2 bases and J gave up 2 bases, with 10 bases separating them. As DNA, the CDR3 is TGTGCCAGCAGTTACAGGGCTTTCCCCTACAATGAGCAGTTCTTC. It is translated as CASSYRAFPYNEQFF.

CDR3 amino acids: CASSLNYEQYF. In DNA, the CDR3 is TGTGCCAGCAGCTTAAACTACGAGCAGTACTTC. J is TRBJ2-7 and V is TRBV7-2, with unresolved D. Germline values: CDR1 SGHTA, CDR2 FQGNSA. CDR3 length: 11 amino acids. V lost 2 bases and J 3 bases, leaving 2 bases between the germline ends. The whole variable domain, remainder taken from reference TRBV7-2 and TRBJ2-7, is GAGVSQSPSNKVTEKGKDVELRCDPISGHTALYWYRQSLGQGLEFLIYFQGNSAPDKSGLPSDRFSAERTGGSVSTLTIQRTQQEDSAVYLCASSLNYEQYFGPGTRLTVT.

The chain recombines TRBV23-1 with TRBJ2-7; 7 bases map to TRBD2. TRBV23-1 is assigned to the ORF class and has an uncertain function. The CDR3 loop spans 17 amino acids. Trimming cost V 6 bases and J 3 bases; bases outside gene matches: 17. In DNA, the CDR3 is TGCGCCAGCAGATCTGGGCGGGGGTATGTGTTGGGCTACGAGCAGTACTTC. Translated: CASRSGRGYVLGYEQYF.

This clone has only a few counts. This rearrangement joins TRBV10-3 to TRBJ1-2; D not certain. CDR3 length: 15 residues. The V end lost 3 bases, the J end lost 0 bases, and 11 bases lay between the germline ends. Germline values: CDR1 ENHRY, CDR2 SYGVKD. CDR3 nucleotides: TGTGCCATCAGTGATTCCGGGTCTCCTAACTATGGCTACACCTTC. Its protein is CAISDSGSPNYGYTF.

The rearrangement uses TRBV12-3 or TRBV12-4 and TRBJ2-5, with 9 bases identical to TRBD1. After removal of 5 bases from V and 10 bases from J, the junction contained 5 bases not matched to a gene. The CDR3 sequence is 12 residues long. CDR3 protein: CASSIGQGFQYF. CDR3 DNA sequence: TGTGCCAGCAGTATAGGACAGGGGTTCCAGTACTTC.

The chain uses TRBV30 and TRBJ2-2, with D perhaps TRBD1 (5 bases). Germline values: CDR1 GTSNPN, CDR2 SVGIG (reference sequence). This CDR3 has 14 amino acids. The ends were cut back, 0 bases at V and 4 bases at J, with 9 bases in the middle. The CDR3 DNA reads TGTGCCTGGAGTGTAGTGGGGCGCACCGGGGAGCTGTTTTTT. This encodes CAWSVVGRTGELFF.

The rearrangement joins TRBV30 to TRBJ1-1; perhaps TRBD1 as D (6 bases). Germline assignment: CDR1 GTSNPN and CDR2 SVGIG (reference sequence). There are 12 residues in the CDR3. Trimming cost V 1 base and J 10 bases, with 13 bases left between them. For the CDR3, the DNA is TGTGCCTGGAGTGGGCAGGGGCTGGCAGCTTTCTTT. It codes for CAWSGQGLAAFF.

CDR3: CASSVASGRSYNEQFF. CDR3 nucleotides: TGTGCCAGCAGCGTAGCCAGCGGGAGGTCCTACAATGAGCAGTTCTTC. The V gene is TRBV9, the J gene TRBJ2-1; TRBD2 agrees at 9 bases. This CDR3 has 16 residues. Germline V CDR1 and CDR2: SGDLS, YYNGEE. Germline trimming cut 0 bases from V and 1 base from J; bases unmatched to any gene: 2.

The gene calls are TRBV5-4 and TRBJ1-2; 7 bases align to TRBD1. J lost 4 bases, V lost 1 base, and 7 bases had no gene match. In germline, CDR1 is SGHNT, CDR2 YYREEE (reference sequence). The length of the CDR3 is 15 residues. CDR3 coding DNA: TGTGCCAGCAGCTTGCGGGGACAGCAACCCTATGGCTACACCTTC. This translates into CASSLRGQQPYGYTF.

The chain employs TRBV7-9 and TRBJ1-1; D remains unclear. Per the germline V gene, CDR1 is SEHNR and CDR2 is FQNEAQ (reference sequence). Trimming took off 5 bases at V and 1 base at J, with 11 bases between the two ends. The CDR3 sequence is 14 residues long. Here the CDR3 DNA reads TGTGCCAGCAGCCCCGGGAGCCCGAACACTGAAGCTTTCTTT. Translation: CASSPGSPNTEAFF.

This chain uses TRBV4-1 with TRBJ2-1, with 9 bases that match TRBD2. V shed 7 bases, J shed 7 bases, and the junction held 11 bases outside the gene matches. Germline V gives CDR1 MGHRA, CDR2 YSYEKL. The CDR3 loop spans 15 amino acids. CDR3 sequence reads: CASTPGREGRNEQFF. CDR3 DNA: TGCGCCAGCACCCCAGGGCGGGAGGGCCGGAATGAGCAGTTCTTC.

This chain joins TRBV7-9 and TRBJ2-3; 10 bases are a match to TRBD2. This CDR3 is built from 14 residues. V shed 6 bases and J 6 bases; nucleotides not matched to a gene: 6. In germline, CDR1 is SEHNR, CDR2 FQNEAQ (reference sequence). The CDR3 region is CASRAGGPGDTQYF. CDR3 bases: TGTGCCAGCAGAGCGGGAGGGCCGGGTGATACGCAGTATTTT. Looking up the rest from reference TRBV7-9 and TRBJ2-3 gives the full variable domain: DTGVSQNPRHKITKRGQNVTFRCDPISEHNRLYWYRQTLGQGPEFLTYFQNEAQLEKSRLLSDRFSAERPKGSFSTLEIQRTEQGDSAMYLCASRAGGPGDTQYFGPGTRLTVL.

The rearrangement links TRBV10-1 to TRBJ1-1; 7 nucleotides agree with TRBD1. The junction had 12 bases not matched to a gene; V was cut back by 7 bases and J by 4 bases. CDR1 is WNHNN, CDR2 SYGVQD, per germline (reference sequence). The CDR3 length is 15 residues. The CDR3 DNA sequence: TGCGCCAGCACTGACAGGGTTGAAGCGGGCACTGAAGCTTTCTTT. Translating gives CASTDRVEAGTEAFF.

The chain joins TRBV7-6 to TRBJ2-2; D is tentatively TRBD1 or TRBD2 (5 bases each). Germline V gives CDR1 SGHVS, CDR2 FNYEAQ. This CDR3 comprises 16 residues. The V gene lost 4 bases and the J gene lost 4 bases, with 16 bases spanning the gap. The CDR3 here is CASSSSPGPSTGELFF. CDR3 DNA: TGTGCCAGCAGCTCCTCACCGGGACCAAGCACCGGGGAGCTGTTTTTT. Full variable domain (outside the CDR3, taken from reference TRBV7-6 and TRBJ2-2): GAGVSQSPRYKVTKRGQDVALRCDPISGHVSLYWYRQALGQGPEFLTYFNYEAQQDKSGLPNDRFSAERPEGSISTLTIQRTEQRDSAMYRCASSSSPGPSTGELFFGEGSRLTVL.

V usage is TRBV6-2 or TRBV6-3 and J usage is TRBJ2-7, with 7 bases that match TRBD2. Trimming took 0 bases from V and 5 from J; bases not matched to a gene: 16. The CDR3 loop spans 18 amino acids. Per the germline V gene, CDR1 is MNHEY and CDR2 is SVGEGT. The CDR3 region is CASSYSDLRLAVVDEQYF. The CDR3 DNA sequence: TGTGCCAGCAGTTACTCGGACCTTCGGCTAGCGGTTGTGGACGAGCAGTACTTC.

This chain uses TRBV7-8 with TRBJ1-4; no definite D call. The CDR3 is made up of 14 amino acids. Germline V gene sequence: CDR1 SGHVS, CDR2 FQNEAQ. The V and J ends lost 1 base and 5 bases respectively, with 8 bases between them. In DNA, the CDR3 is TGTGCCAGCAGCTTAGAGACGACGAATGAAAAACTGTTTTTT. Translating gives CASSLETTNEKLFF.

This clone has more than one count but fewer than ten. The rearrangement uses TRBV11-2 and TRBJ2-1; D is possibly TRBD1 (6 bases). Germline V gives CDR1 SGHAT, CDR2 FQNNGV. V lost 6 bases, J lost 7 bases, and 10 bases lay in between. The CDR3 consists of 12 residues. The CDR3 DNA follows: TGTGCCAGCAGTACACAGGGTAATGAGCAGTTCTTC. Its translation: CASSTQGNEQFF.

This clone was seen more than once but under ten times. The chain combines TRBV11-3 with TRBJ1-3; 8 bases map to TRBD1. This CDR3 contains 14 residues. The V segment lost 6 bases and the J segment 6 bases; nucleotides outside the gene matches: 7. Germline assignment: CDR1 SGHNT and CDR2 YENEEA. CDR3 amino acids: CASSYDRGINTIYF. As DNA, the CDR3 is TGTGCCAGCAGTTACGACAGGGGAATAAACACCATATATTTT. Full variable domain (outside the CDR3, taken from reference TRBV11-3 and TRBJ1-3): EAGVVQSPRYKIIEKKQPVAFWCNPISGHNTLYWYLQNLGQGPELLIRYENEEAVDDSQLPKDRFSAERLKGVDSTLKIQPAELGDSAVYLCASSYDRGINTIYFGEGSWLTVV.